The 13 T cell receptor beta chains presented below share a single source sample, sequenced in a study of blood T cell repertoires in COVID-19. Measured with immunoSEQ multiplex PCR; TCRdb has only the in-frame clones, and not every one. Here the sample spans around 310,000 clones, 85% to 90% being singletons. The sample consisted of PBMCs or T cells enriched from blood (not recorded which). The source is a woman aged 25 to 39 who had recovered from COVID-19.

The chain combines TRBV11-2 with TRBJ2-7, with D uncertain. The V gene's germline CDR1 is SGHAT and CDR2 FQNNGV. V lost 3 bases to trimming and J lost 2 bases, with 8 bases between them. The CDR3 contains 13 residues. CDR3 bases: TGTGCCAGCAGCTTTCAGGTTACCTACGAGCAGTACTTC. It encodes CASSFQVTYEQYF.

The chain joins TRBV18 to TRBJ2-7; D gene unclear. The CDR3 contains 13 residues. The germline V gene encodes CDR1 KGHSH and CDR2 LQKENI. Trimming left V 2 bases short and J 2 bases short, with 7 bases between. The CDR3 region is CASSPDNPYEQYF. The CDR3, as DNA: TGTGCCAGCTCACCAGACAATCCCTACGAGCAGTACTTC.

The CDR3 is CASSFRGQLDNSPLHF. CDR3 nucleotide sequence: TGTGCCAGCAGCTTCCGGGGACAGCTTGATAATTCACCCCTCCACTTT. V gene TRBV11-2 combines with J gene TRBJ1-6; 7 bases align to TRBD1. V dropped 3 bases and J dropped 5; count of bases not matched to a gene: 7. Germline V CDR1 and CDR2: SGHAT, FQNNGV. The CDR3 runs to 16 residues.

V gene TRBV27 combines with J gene TRBJ2-2; TRBD2 agrees at 8 bases. The germline V gene encodes CDR1 MNHEY and CDR2 SMNVEV (reference sequence). The CDR3 loop spans 16 amino acids. Trimming cost V 0 bases and J 4 bases; bases outside gene matches: 4. CDR3 in amino acids: CASSLSAGGPTGELFF. The CDR3 DNA reads TGTGCCAGCAGTTTATCGGCGGGAGGTCCCACCGGGGAGCTGTTTTTT.

The DNA for the CDR3 is TGTGCCTGGAGTGTAGCCTTAAAACTCACAGATACGCAGTATTTT. Its translation: CAWSVALKLTDTQYF. The chain is built from TRBV30 and TRBJ2-3, with D hard to call. V lost 0 bases and J lost 2, with 12 bases in between. This CDR3 spans 15 amino acids. Germline V lookup: CDR1 GTSNPN, CDR2 SVGIG (reference sequence).

The genes are TRBV19 and TRBJ1-5; D is uncertain. The germline V gene has CDR1 LNHDA and CDR2 SQIVND (reference sequence). V lost 8 bases and J lost 13, with 18 bases in between. CDR3 length: 12 amino acids. The CDR3 region has the DNA TGTGCCAGTGCCGCGGCAATAAGCCGACAGCATTTT. Its protein product is CASAAAISRQHF.

The chain links TRBV28 to TRBJ2-7; 12 bases map to TRBD2. Germline V gene data show CDR1 as MDHEN and CDR2 as SYDVKM. CDR3 length: 18 residues. V was pared by 5 bases and J by 2 bases, with 13 bases of the junction left unmatched. The CDR3 is CASSASNPTSGRPYEQYF. The CDR3 coding sequence is TGTGCCAGCAGTGCTTCCAACCCCACTAGCGGGAGGCCCTACGAGCAGTACTTC. Supplemented by reference TRBV28 and TRBJ2-7, the full variable domain reads DVKVTQSSRYLVKRTGEKVFLECVQDMDHENMFWYRQDPGLGLRLIYFSYDVKMKEKGDIPEGYSVSREKKERFSLILESASTNQTSMYLCASSASNPTSGRPYEQYFGPGTRLTVT.

This chain joins TRBV4-3 and TRBJ2-2, with D possibly being TRBD2 (6 bases). This CDR3 has 16 amino acids. Germline lookup yields CDR1 LGHNA and CDR2 YSLEER. With 4 bases removed from V and 5 bases from J, the gap between germline ends came to 17 bases. The CDR3, as DNA: TGCGCCAGCAGCCCCGGGACTTCCCTTGGGACCGGGGAGCTGTTTTTT. It specifies CASSPGTSLGTGELFF.

The chain couples TRBV7-8 to TRBJ1-1; tentatively, D is TRBD1 (6 bases). V shed 5 bases and J shed 10 bases, with 14 bases lying between them. Germline V gene sequence: CDR1 SGHVS, CDR2 FQNEAQ. The CDR3 is made up of 12 amino acids. CDR3 sequence: CASSPDSLRAFF. The CDR3, as DNA: TGTGCCAGCAGCCCGGACAGTCTTAGAGCTTTCTTT.

This rearrangement joins TRBV19 to TRBJ1-5, with D possibly matching TRBD1 (5 bases). CDR1 and CDR2 from the germline V gene are LNHDA and SQIVND (reference sequence). Trimming removed 11 bases at V and 2 bases at J, with 13 bases between. CDR3 length equals 13 residues. DNA of the CDR3: TGTGCCTCTACGTTCAGGGGCAATCAGCCCCAGCATTTT. This gives the protein CASTFRGNQPQHF.

The V and J genes are TRBV11-2 and TRBJ2-2; 12 bases line up with TRBD2. The CDR3 runs 15 residues. Unmatched junction bases numbered 3, after V lost 3 bases and J lost 7 bases. CDR1 and CDR2 (germline): SGHAT, FQNNGV. DNA for the CDR3: TGTGCCAGCAGCTTGGGACTAGCGGGCCGCGGGGAGCTGTTTTTT. Protein product: CASSLGLAGRGELFF.

The V and J genes are TRBV9 and TRBJ2-7, with D perhaps matching TRBD2 (6 bases). The germline V gene encodes CDR1 SGDLS and CDR2 YYNGEE. This CDR3 region has 13 residues. The V end was cut by 0 bases, the J end by 6 bases, with 10 bases between. CDR3 coding DNA: TGTGCCAGCAGCGTAGGATTGGGAGGCGAGCAGTACTTC. Amino acid sequence: CASSVGLGGEQYF.

Written as DNA, the CDR3 is TGTGCCAGCTGCCCCGGGACAGGGGATGAAAAACTGTTTTTT. Residues: CASCPGTGDEKLFF. This chain links TRBV6-5 with TRBJ1-4, with 10 bases matching TRBD1. Germline V CDR1 and CDR2: MNHEY, SVGAGI. Unmatched junction bases numbered 6, after V lost 8 bases and J lost 6 bases. CDR3 length: 14 amino acids.